This T cell receptor (beta chain) derives from a study of blood T cell repertoires in COVID-19. Study in general: Samples of COVID-19 (acute and convalescent) were obtained from the United States, Italy and Spain.

Methods used by the authors: Amplifying reference gene primers gave estimates of nucleated cell counts. The data were produced by immunoSEQ multiplex PCR, yet TCRdb's version contains in-frame clones alone and is incomplete. V and J calls and clone size are given by that table; D and trimming were obtained from the DNA. The table lists hundreds of thousands of clones, 82% of them singletons. Living in 24 US areas, the participants were between roughly 18 and 95 years of age. This CDR3 spans 16 amino acids. Unmatched junction bases numbered 4, after V lost 0 bases and J lost 3 bases. Per the germline V gene, CDR1 is SNHLY and CDR2 is FYNNEI.

Sequenced material: PBMCs or T cells enriched from blood (not recorded which). The source of this sequence is a man aged 40-49 years who had been exposed to COVID-19. The chain recombines TRBV2 with TRBJ1-5; 8 bases are a match to TRBD1. The CDR3 loop reads CASSEARTGSNQPQHF. In nucleotides, the CDR3 is TGTGCCAGCAGTGAAGCGAGGACAGGGTCCAATCAGCCCCAGCATTTT.